This T cell receptor (beta chain) was recorded in a study of post-analysis software for immune sequencing data. Study-level points and caveats: There were five or six TRBV segments more frequent in patients than controls, and TRBV5-6, TRBV5-1 and TRBV20-1 were among them. Controls showed significantly higher normalized Chao1 diversity than did multiple sclerosis patients. With F measure, samples from one preparation batch clustered together strongly.

Per germline, CDR1 LGHNA and CDR2 YNFKEQ. This CDR3 is built from 15 residues. V was clipped by 1 base and J by 5 bases; unmatched bases: 2. About this clonotype itself: What it binds is not known.

The authors incorporated unique molecular identifiers into the TCR beta cDNA libraries. cDNA molecules numbering 400,000 to 550,000 came from approximately 1 to 10 million T cells. TCRdb ran MiXCR on the PCR reads and lists one entry per CDR3 protein. The sample has approximately 660,000 distinct CDR3 sequences, over 45% seen once. The origin of this receptor is a girl aged 2-9 years with multiple sclerosis. The J gene is TRBJ2-5, the V gene TRBV4-2; 12 bases map to TRBD2. Source material: blood. CDR3 in DNA: TGTGCCAGCAGCCAAGGGACTAGCGGGGTTGAGACCCAGTACTTC. This sequence encodes CASSQGTSGVETQYF.